This TCR beta chain was retrieved from a study of T-cell reconstitution after alpha-beta-depleted transplantation in children. Preparation of the TCRbeta library involved a method that used unique molecular identifiers. TCRdb redid the calling of the PCR reads with MiXCR, one entry per CDR3 protein. Here the sample spans under 250,000 distinct CDR3 sequences, roughly 6.6% being singletons. This clonotype was counted at least ten times. Sequences were derived from PBMCs, sampled before TCRalphabeta/CD19-depleted stem cell transplant. This TCR was sampled from a boy aged 2 to 10 with acute lymphoblastic leukemia, due to receive a stem cell transplant.

CDR3 amino acids: CASSEGLAAICYEQYF. Written as DNA, the CDR3 is TGTGCCAGCAGCGAGGGACTAGCGGCTATATGCTACGAGCAGTACTTC. This sequence joins TRBV21-1 and TRBJ2-7; TRBD2 was called by the table and not checked on the DNA. TRBV21-1 is a listed pseudogene. The CDR3 is 16 residues long.